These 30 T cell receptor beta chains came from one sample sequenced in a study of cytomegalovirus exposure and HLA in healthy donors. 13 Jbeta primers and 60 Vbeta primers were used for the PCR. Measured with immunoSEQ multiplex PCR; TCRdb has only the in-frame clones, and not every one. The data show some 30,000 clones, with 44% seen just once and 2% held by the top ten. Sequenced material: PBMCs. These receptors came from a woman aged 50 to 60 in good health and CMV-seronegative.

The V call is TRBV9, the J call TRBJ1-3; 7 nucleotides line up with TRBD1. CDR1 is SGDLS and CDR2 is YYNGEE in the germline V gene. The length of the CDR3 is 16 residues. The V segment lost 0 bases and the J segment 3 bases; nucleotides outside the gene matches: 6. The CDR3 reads CASSVAGRTGGNTIYF. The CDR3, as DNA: TGTGCCAGCAGCGTAGCAGGAAGGACAGGTGGAAACACCATATATTTT. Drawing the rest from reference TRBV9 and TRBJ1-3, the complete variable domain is DSGVTQTPKHLITATGQRVTLRCSPRSGDLSVYWYQQSLDQGLQFLIQYYNGEERAKGNILERFSAQQFPDLHSELNLSSLELGDSALYFCASSVAGRTGGNTIYFGEGSWLTVV.

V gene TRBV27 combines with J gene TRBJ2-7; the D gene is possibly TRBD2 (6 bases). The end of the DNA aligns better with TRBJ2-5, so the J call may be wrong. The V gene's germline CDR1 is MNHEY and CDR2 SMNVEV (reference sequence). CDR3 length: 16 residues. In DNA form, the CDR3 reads TGTGCCAGCAGTTTAAGCGTCGGGGGTCTCCAAGAGACCCAGTACTTC. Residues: CASSLSVGGLQETQYF.

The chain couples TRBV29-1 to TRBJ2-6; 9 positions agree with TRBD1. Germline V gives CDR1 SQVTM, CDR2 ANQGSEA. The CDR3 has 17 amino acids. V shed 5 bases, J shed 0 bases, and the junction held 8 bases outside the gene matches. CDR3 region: CSVTQGADFSGANVLTF. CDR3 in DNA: TGCAGCGTTACACAGGGGGCCGACTTCTCTGGGGCCAACGTCCTGACTTTC.

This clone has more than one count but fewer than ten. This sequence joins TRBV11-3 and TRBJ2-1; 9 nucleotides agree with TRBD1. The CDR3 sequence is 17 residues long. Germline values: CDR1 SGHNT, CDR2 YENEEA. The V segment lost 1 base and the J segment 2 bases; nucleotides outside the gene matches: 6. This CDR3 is CASSLGMGTGPYNEQFF. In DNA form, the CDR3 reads TGTGCCAGCAGCTTAGGAATGGGGACAGGGCCCTACAATGAGCAGTTCTTC.

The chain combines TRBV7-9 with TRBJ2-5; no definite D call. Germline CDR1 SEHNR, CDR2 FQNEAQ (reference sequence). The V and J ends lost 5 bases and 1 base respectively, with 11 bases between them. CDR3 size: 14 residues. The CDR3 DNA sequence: TGTGCCAGCAGCACAGAGATACTCCAAGAGACCCAGTACTTC. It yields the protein CASSTEILQETQYF. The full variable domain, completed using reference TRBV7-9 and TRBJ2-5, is DTGVSQNPRHKITKRGQNVTFRCDPISEHNRLYWYRQTLGQGPEFLTYFQNEAQLEKSRLLSDRFSAERPKGSFSTLEIQRTEQGDSAMYLCASSTEILQETQYFGPGTRLLVL.

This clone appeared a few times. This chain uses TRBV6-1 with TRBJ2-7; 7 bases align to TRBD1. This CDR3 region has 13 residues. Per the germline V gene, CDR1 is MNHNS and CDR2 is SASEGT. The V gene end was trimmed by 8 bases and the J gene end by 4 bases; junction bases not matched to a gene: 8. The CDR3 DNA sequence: TGTGCCAGCCGGGACAGCGGCCTTTACGAGCAGTACTTC. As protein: CASRDSGLYEQYF.

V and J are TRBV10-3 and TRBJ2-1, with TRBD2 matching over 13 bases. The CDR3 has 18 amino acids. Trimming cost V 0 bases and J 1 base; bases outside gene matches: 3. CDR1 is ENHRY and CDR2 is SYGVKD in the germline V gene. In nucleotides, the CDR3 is TGTGCCATCAGTGAGTCTGGACTAGCGGGAGAATCCTACAATGAGCAGTTCTTC. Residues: CAISESGLAGESYNEQFF.

The CDR3 spells CASSQWTGGRDTEAFF. In DNA form, the CDR3 reads TGCGCCAGCAGCCAATGGACAGGGGGAAGGGACACTGAAGCTTTCTTT. The J gene is TRBJ1-1, the V gene TRBV4-1; 10 bases match TRBD1. Germline V gene data show CDR1 as MGHRA and CDR2 as YSYEKL. This CDR3 contains 16 residues. The trim removed 2 bases at V and 3 bases at J, leaving 6 bases unmatched.

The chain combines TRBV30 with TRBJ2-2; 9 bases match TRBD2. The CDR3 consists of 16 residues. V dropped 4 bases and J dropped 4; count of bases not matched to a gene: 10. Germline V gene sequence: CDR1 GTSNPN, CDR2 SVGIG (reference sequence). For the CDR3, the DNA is TGTGCCTGGACGATGGGGCTAGCGGGGCGCACCGGGGAGCTGTTTTTT. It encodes CAWTMGLAGRTGELFF.

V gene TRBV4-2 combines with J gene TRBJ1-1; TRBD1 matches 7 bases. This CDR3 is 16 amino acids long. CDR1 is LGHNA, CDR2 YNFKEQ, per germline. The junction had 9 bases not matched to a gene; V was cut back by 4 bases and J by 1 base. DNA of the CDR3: TGTGCCAGCAGCCCCACGAAGGGGGCTCGGAACACTGAAGCTTTCTTT. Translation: CASSPTKGARNTEAFF.

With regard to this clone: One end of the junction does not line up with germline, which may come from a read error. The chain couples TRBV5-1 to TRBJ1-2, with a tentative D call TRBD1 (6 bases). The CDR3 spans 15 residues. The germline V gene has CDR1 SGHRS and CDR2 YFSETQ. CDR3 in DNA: TGCGCCAGCATCTTGGACGACAGGCGAAACTATGGCTACACCTTC. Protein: CASILDDRRNYGYTF.

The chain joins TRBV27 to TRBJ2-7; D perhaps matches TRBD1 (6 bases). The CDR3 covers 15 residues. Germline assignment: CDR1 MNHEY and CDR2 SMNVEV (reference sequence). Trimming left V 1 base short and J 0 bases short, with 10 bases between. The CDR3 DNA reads TGTGCCAGCAGTTTATTGCCAGGGGACTCCTACGAGCAGTACTTC. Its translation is CASSLLPGDSYEQYF.

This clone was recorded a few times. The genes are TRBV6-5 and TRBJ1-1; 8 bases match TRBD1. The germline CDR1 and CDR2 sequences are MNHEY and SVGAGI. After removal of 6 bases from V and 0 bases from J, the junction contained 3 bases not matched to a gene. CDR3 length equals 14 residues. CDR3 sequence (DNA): TGTGCCAGCAGCGTACAGGGGGTGAACACTGAAGCTTTCTTT. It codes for CASSVQGVNTEAFF.

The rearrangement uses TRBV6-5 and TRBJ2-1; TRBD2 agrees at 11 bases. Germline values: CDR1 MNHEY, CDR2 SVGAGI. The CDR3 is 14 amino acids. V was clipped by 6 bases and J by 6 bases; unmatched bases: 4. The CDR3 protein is CASRRLAGPNEQFF. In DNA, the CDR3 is TGTGCCAGCAGGCGACTAGCGGGGCCCAATGAGCAGTTCTTC.

The CDR3 sequence: CASSLLTSGPGDEQFF. The CDR3 DNA follows: TGTGCCAGCAGTTTATTGACTAGCGGGCCCGGGGATGAGCAGTTCTTC. The chain is built from TRBV27 and TRBJ2-1, with 10 bases fitting TRBD2. J was trimmed by 8 bases and V by 1 base; bases with no gene match: 8. CDR1 and CDR2 (germline): MNHEY, SMNVEV (reference sequence). The CDR3 length is 16 residues.

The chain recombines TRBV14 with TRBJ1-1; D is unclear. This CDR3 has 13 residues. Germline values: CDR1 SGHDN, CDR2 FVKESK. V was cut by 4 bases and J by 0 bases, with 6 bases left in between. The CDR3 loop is CASSPTLNTEAFF. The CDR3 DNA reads TGTGCCAGCAGCCCAACACTGAACACTGAAGCTTTCTTT. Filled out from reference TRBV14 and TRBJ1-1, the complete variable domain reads EAGVTQFPSHSVIEKGQTVTLRCDPISGHDNLYWYRRVMGKEIKFLLHFVKESKQDESGMPNNRFLAERTGGTYSTLKVQPAELEDSGVYFCASSPTLNTEAFFGQGTRLTVV.

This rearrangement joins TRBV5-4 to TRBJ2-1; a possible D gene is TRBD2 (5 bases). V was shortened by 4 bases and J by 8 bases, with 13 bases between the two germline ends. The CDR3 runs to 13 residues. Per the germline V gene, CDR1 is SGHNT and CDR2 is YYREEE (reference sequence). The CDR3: CASSQDTRDEQFF. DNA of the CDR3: TGTGCCAGCAGCCAAGACACGAGGGATGAGCAGTTCTTC.

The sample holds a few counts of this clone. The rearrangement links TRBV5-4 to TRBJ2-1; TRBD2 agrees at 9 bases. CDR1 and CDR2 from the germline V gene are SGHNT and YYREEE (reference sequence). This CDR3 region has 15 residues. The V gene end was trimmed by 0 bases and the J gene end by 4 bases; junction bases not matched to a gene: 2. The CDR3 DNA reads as TGTGCCAGCAGCTTGGGCGGGGGGGCTTACAATGAGCAGTTCTTC. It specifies CASSLGGGAYNEQFF.

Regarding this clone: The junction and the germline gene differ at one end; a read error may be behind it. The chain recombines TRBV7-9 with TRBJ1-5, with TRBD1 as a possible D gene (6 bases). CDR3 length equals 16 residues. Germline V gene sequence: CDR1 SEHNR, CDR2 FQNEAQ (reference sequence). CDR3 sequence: CSSSQGGVDSNQPQHF. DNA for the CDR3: TGTTCCAGCAGTCAAGGGGGGGTAGATAGCAATCAGCCCCAGCATTTT.

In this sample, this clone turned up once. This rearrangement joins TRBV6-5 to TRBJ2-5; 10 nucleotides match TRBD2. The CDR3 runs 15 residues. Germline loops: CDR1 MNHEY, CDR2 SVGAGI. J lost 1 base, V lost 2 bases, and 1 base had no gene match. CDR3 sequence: CASSYASGGQETQYF. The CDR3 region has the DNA TGTGCCAGCAGTTACGCTAGCGGGGGCCAAGAGACCCAGTACTTC.

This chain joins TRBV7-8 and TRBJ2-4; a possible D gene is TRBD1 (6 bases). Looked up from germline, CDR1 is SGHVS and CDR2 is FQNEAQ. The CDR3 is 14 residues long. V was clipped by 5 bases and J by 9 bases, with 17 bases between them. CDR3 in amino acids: CASSPYTGSPIQYF. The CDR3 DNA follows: TGTGCCAGCAGCCCATATACAGGGTCACCCATTCAGTACTTC.

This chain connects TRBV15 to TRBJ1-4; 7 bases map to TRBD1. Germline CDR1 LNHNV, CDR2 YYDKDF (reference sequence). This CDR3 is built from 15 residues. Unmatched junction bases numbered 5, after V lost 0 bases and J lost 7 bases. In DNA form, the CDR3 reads TGTGCCACCAGCAGAGAATTAACAGGGGTTGAAAAACTGTTTTTT. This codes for CATSRELTGVEKLFF.

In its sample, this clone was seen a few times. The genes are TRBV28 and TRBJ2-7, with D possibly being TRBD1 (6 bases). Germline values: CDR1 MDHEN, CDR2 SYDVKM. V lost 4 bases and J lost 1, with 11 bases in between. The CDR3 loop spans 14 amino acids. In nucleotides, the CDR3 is TGTGCCAGCAGTTCACAGGGACCATCCTACGAGCAGTACTTC. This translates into CASSSQGPSYEQYF.

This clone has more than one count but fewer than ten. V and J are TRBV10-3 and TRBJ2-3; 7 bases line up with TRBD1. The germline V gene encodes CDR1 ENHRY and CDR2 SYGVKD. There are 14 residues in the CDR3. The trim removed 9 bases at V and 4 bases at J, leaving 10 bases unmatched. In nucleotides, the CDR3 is TGTGCCATTTCACAGGGGATTGTTGCAGATACGCAGTATTTT. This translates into CAISQGIVADTQYF.

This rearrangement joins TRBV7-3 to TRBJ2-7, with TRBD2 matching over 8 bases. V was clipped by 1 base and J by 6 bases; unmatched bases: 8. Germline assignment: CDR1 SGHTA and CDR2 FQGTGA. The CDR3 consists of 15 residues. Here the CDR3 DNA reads TGTGCCAGCAGCTTAATCGGGGGGGGTTGGTGCGAGCAGTACTTC. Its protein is CASSLIGGGWCEQYF.

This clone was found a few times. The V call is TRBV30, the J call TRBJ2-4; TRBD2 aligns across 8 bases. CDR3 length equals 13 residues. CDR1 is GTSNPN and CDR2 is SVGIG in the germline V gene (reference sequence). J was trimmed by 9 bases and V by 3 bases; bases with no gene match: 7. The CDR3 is CAWRGGRSPIQYF. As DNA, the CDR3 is TGTGCCTGGAGGGGCGGGAGGAGCCCCATTCAGTACTTC.

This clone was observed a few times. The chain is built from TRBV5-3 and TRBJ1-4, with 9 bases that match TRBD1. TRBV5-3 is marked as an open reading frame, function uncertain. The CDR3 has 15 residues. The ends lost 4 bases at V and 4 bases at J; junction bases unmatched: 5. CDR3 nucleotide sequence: TGTGCCAGAAGCGGAGACAGGGGGTATAATGAAAAACTGTTTTTT. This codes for CARSGDRGYNEKLFF.

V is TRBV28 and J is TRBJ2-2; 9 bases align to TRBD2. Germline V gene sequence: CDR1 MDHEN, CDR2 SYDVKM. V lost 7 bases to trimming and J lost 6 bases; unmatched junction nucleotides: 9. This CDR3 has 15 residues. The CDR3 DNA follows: TGTGCCAGCAATCCGGGACTAGCCGGGCCCGGGGAGCTGTTTTTT. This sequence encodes CASNPGLAGPGELFF.

The CDR3 nucleotides read TGTGCCTGGAGTGTAGGTCGGACAGAGAACTACGAGCAGTACTTC. Protein sequence: CAWSVGRTENYEQYF. This chain links TRBV30 with TRBJ2-7; D perhaps matches TRBD1 (6 bases). Germline V gene data show CDR1 as GTSNPN and CDR2 as SVGIG (reference sequence). This CDR3 is 15 amino acids long. Trimming left V 0 bases short and J 3 bases short, with 15 bases between.

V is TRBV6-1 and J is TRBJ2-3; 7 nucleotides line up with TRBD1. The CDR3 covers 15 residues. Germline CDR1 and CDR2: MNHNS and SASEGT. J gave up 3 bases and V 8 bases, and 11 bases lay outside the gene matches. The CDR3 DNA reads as TGTGCCAGCTGTGGGGTAGGACAGGCGACAGATACGCAGTATTTT. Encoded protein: CASCGVGQATDTQYF.